This T cell receptor (beta chain) is from a study of liver allograft versus peripheral blood T cells. In the study overall: Comparing T cell receptor repertoires in transplanted livers with those in recipients' peripheral blood was part of the design.

Findings and caveats of the study: Liver allograft T cell receptor repertoires were reported to differ from peripheral blood repertoires.

Remarks on this clonotype: The antigen is undetermined.

TCRdb reprocessed the reads via MiXCR and lists one record per CDR3 protein. The sample has some 9,000 distinct CDR3 sequences; roughly 22% are singletons. The CDR3 has 15 residues. Trimming removed 5 bases at V and 1 base at J, with 12 bases between. The V gene's germline CDR1 is MDHEN and CDR2 SYDVKM. This TCR was recovered from a human patient who had a liver transplant. The graft donor may be the source of some T cells. This rearrangement joins TRBV28 to TRBJ1-5; TRBD1 might be the D (5 bases). CDR3 sequence (DNA): TGTGCCAGCAGTCCCGCAGGGAGGAGCAATCAGCCCCAGCATTTT. This gives the protein CASSPAGRSNQPQHF.